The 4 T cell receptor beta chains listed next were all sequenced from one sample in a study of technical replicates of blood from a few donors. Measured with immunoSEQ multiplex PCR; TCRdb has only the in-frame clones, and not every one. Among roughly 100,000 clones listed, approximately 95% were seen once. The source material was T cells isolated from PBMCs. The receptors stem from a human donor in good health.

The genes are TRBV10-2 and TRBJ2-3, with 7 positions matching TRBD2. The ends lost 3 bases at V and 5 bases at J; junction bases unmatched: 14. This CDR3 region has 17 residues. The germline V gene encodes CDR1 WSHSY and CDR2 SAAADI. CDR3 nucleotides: TGCGCCAGCAGTGATTGGGCTAGCGGTAGCCGGGTAGATACGCAGTATTTT. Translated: CASSDWASGSRVDTQYF.

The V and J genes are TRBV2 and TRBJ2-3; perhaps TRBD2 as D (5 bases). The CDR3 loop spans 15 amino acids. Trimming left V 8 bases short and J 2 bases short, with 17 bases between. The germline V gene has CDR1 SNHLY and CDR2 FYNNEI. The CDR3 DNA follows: TGTGCCAGCGAAGGAAGGGCTAGCAACACAGATACGCAGTATTTT. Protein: CASEGRASNTDTQYF.

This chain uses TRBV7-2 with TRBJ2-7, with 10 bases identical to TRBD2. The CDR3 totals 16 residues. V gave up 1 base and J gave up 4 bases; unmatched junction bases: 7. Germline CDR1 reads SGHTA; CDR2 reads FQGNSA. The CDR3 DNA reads TGTGCCAGCAGCTTAGTATCAGCGGGAGGGCAATACGAGCAGTACTTC. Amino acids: CASSLVSAGGQYEQYF.

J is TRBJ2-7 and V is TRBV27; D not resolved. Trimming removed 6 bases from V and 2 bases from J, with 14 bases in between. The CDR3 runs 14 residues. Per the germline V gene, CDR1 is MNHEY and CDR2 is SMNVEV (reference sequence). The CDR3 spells CASRSSGVTYEQYF. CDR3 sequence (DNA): TGTGCCAGCAGATCGTCCGGTGTAACCTACGAGCAGTACTTC.